This T cell receptor (beta chain) derives from a study of cytomegalovirus exposure and HLA in healthy donors. This CDR3 spans 17 amino acids. V was trimmed by 1 base and J by 10 bases, leaving 24 bases between them. In germline, CDR1 is SGHRS, CDR2 YFSETQ. A multiplex PCR was run with 60 Vbeta primers and 13 Jbeta primers. Only in-frame clones appear in the TCRdb table, and some are missing; sequencing was by immunoSEQ multiplex PCR. This sample has about 130,000 clones; 80% to 85% occur once, and the top ten carry just over 1%. This sequence joins TRBV5-1 and TRBJ2-1, with a tentative D call TRBD1 (6 bases). The receptor comes from a human donor in good health. The sequencing input was PBMCs. In nucleotides, the CDR3 is TGCGCCAGCAGCTTGCGCAGGGGCACCTCAATGTTCTGGGAGCAGTTCTTC. Its translation: CASSLRRGTSMFWEQFF.